This TCR beta chain was retrieved from a study of blood T cell repertoires in COVID-19. Study in general: Samples representing acute and convalescent COVID-19 were sourced from the United States, Italy and Spain. PBMCs, B-cell-depleted T cells, or T cells provided the cDNA or gDNA that made up the material.

Unmatched junction bases numbered 6, after V lost 5 bases and J lost 6 bases. The germline V gene has CDR1 MNHEY and CDR2 SVGEGT. The CDR3 is 13 amino acids. Original analysis: Amplification with reference gene primers provided the estimates of nucleated cell counts. Libraries were prepared by immunoSEQ multiplex PCR; TCRdb keeps only in-frame clonotypes and omits some of them. That table supplies the V and J calls and clone size; D and trimming were determined from the DNA. The data show some 41,000 clones, more than 85% seen once. This TCR came from a human donor in a cohort sampled during active COVID-19. The chain has TRBV6-2 or TRBV6-3 and TRBJ2-7, with TRBD1 identical over 8 bases. Sequenced: peripheral blood. CDR3 nucleotide sequence: TGTGCCAGCAGTCGCCCAGGGGGCGTCGAGCAGTACTTC. It codes for CASSRPGGVEQYF.